The 21 T cell receptor beta chains presented below share a single source sample, sequenced in a study of human T cells and chemical hapten exposure. Time point in this sample: healthy volunteer bleed at 2 weeks. Extraction yielded total RNA from whole blood (unfractionated). MiXCR was run by TCRdb on the RACE reads, yielding one entry per CDR3 protein. The data show about 45,000 distinct CDR3 sequences, nearly 4.5% seen once. The specimen sequenced was whole blood. These receptors all stem from a human donor in good health. Some clones in this sample may be carry-over from other donors' samples.

The table lists this clonotype with many counts. V is TRBV20-1 and J is TRBJ2-4; 11 bases are shared with TRBD2. V trimming: 5 bases; J trimming: 6 bases; junction bases outside the gene matches: 6. The CDR3 has 14 amino acids. Germline CDR1 is DFQATT and CDR2 is SNEGSKA (reference sequence). The CDR3 here is CSASRTSGRNIQYF. CDR3 sequence (DNA): TGCAGTGCTTCCCGGACTAGCGGGCGAAACATTCAGTACTTC.

V gene TRBV29-1 combines with J gene TRBJ1-3, with D tentatively TRBD1 (5 bases). CDR3 length: 11 residues. Looked up from germline, CDR1 is SQVTM and CDR2 is ANQGSEA. V lost 5 bases to trimming and J lost 4 bases, with 6 bases between them. CDR3 region: CSVRQGNTIYF. CDR3 DNA sequence: TGCAGCGTTCGACAGGGAAACACCATATATTTT.

Worth noting for this clonotype: A much larger clone differs by one base, so this may be a read error. The genes are TRBV2 and TRBJ2-7; D uncertain. The CDR3 is 11 residues long. Looked up from germline, CDR1 is SNHLY and CDR2 is FYNNEI. The chain's CDR3 is CASGAAGKPAF. Written as DNA, the CDR3 is TGTGCCAGCGGTGCGGCAGGTAAGCCCGCCTTC.

This clonotype was detected many times. The J gene is TRBJ1-1, the V gene TRBV3-1; D is uncertain. CDR1 and CDR2 (germline): LGHDT, YNNKEL (reference sequence). This CDR3 region has 15 residues. Trimming stripped 0 bases from V and 6 bases from J, with 14 bases between. The CDR3 loop reads CASSQDFRADAEAFF. CDR3 sequence (DNA): TGTGCCAGCAGCCAAGATTTCCGGGCGGACGCTGAAGCTTTCTTT. Full variable domain (missing parts from reference TRBV3-1 and TRBJ1-1): DTAVSQTPKYLVTQMGNDKSIKCEQNLGHDTMYWYKQDSKKFLKIMFSYNNKELIINETVPNRFSPKSPDKAHLNLHINSLELGDSAVYFCASSQDFRADAEAFFGQGTRLTVV.

This clonotype was detected a few times. The chain carries TRBV12-3 or TRBV12-4 and TRBJ1-5, with TRBD1 as a possible D gene (5 bases). Trimming stripped 3 bases from V and 1 base from J, with 10 bases between. The CDR3 is made up of 15 amino acids. The CDR3 bases are TGTGCCAGCAGTTTCTACCAGGGAAGCAATCAGCCCCAGCATTTT. Protein sequence: CASSFYQGSNQPQHF.

This clonotype was detected ten times or more. The rearrangement links TRBV15 to TRBJ1-5; 7 bases are shared with TRBD1. V shed 0 bases and J 7 bases; nucleotides not matched to a gene: 9. The CDR3 loop spans 16 amino acids. Germline lookup yields CDR1 LNHNV and CDR2 YYDKDF (reference sequence). CDR3 sequence: CATSRDAAGGVQPQHF. CDR3 sequence (DNA): TGTGCCACCAGCAGAGATGCAGCAGGGGGTGTACAGCCCCAGCATTTT. The full variable domain, completed using reference TRBV15 and TRBJ1-5, is DAMVIQNPRYQVTQFGKPVTLSCSQTLNHNVMYWYQQKSSQAPKLLFHYYDKDFNNEADTPDNFQSRRPNTSFCFLDIRSPGLGDTAMYLCATSRDAAGGVQPQHFGDGTRLSIL.

The chain uses TRBV7-8 and TRBJ2-1; 10 bases fit TRBD2. The CDR3 length is 16 residues. Unmatched junction bases numbered 8, after V lost 2 bases and J lost 7 bases. CDR1 and CDR2 from the germline V gene are SGHVS and FQNEAQ. CDR3 DNA sequence: TGTGCCAGCAGCTTACCCAGCGGGAGGGCGAGAAATGAGCAGTTCTTC. Protein product: CASSLPSGRARNEQFF.

The chain links TRBV19 to TRBJ2-6; maybe TRBD2 (5 bases). CDR3 size: 17 residues. V was pared by 7 bases and J by 1 base, with 17 bases between. From germline, CDR1 is LNHDA and CDR2 SQIVND (reference sequence). In DNA form, the CDR3 reads TGTGCCAGTAACAGACGGGGAACAGCTTCTGGGGCCAACGTCCTGACTTTC. Translation: CASNRRGTASGANVLTF.

This clonotype was recorded many times. The chain joins TRBV4-1 to TRBJ2-1; the D is unclear. The germline V gene encodes CDR1 MGHRA and CDR2 YSYEKL. The CDR3 spans 13 residues. V was cut by 0 bases and J by 7 bases, with 7 bases left in between. This CDR3 is CASSQDRVNEQFF. In nucleotides, the CDR3 is TGCGCCAGCAGCCAAGATCGGGTAAATGAGCAGTTCTTC.

This clonotype was seen a handful of times. This rearrangement joins TRBV7-8 to TRBJ1-4; no firm D call. This CDR3 comprises 14 residues. V was shortened by 5 bases and J by 4 bases, with 11 bases between the two germline ends. The germline V gene encodes CDR1 SGHVS and CDR2 FQNEAQ. CDR3: CASSPGWDNEKLFF. The CDR3 coding sequence is TGTGCCAGCAGCCCCGGTTGGGATAATGAAAAACTGTTTTTT.

A remark on this clonotype: A read error may be the cause here, since a much bigger clone is one base away. The V call is TRBV11-2, the J call TRBJ1-2, with D possibly being TRBD1 (5 bases). From germline, CDR1 is SGHAT and CDR2 FQNNGV. CDR3 length equals 15 residues. The CDR3 DNA reads as TGTGCCAGCGGCTTAGAACCAGGGACCAACTATGGCTACACCTTC. Translating it yields CASGLEPGTNYGYTF.

Turning to this clonotype: The junction departs from germline at one end; a sequencing error may be responsible. The chain links TRBV28 to TRBJ2-3; D remains ambiguous. Germline V gene data show CDR1 as MDHEN and CDR2 as SYDVKM. The CDR3 runs to 14 residues. The CDR3 DNA reads as TGTGCCGGCAGTTTTCTGGCAGGCACAGATACGCAGTATTTT. Translated: CAGSFLAGTDTQYF. Based on the CDR3 plus reference TRBV28 and TRBJ2-3, the full variable domain is DVKVTQSSRYLVKRTGEKVFLECVQDMDHENMFWYRQDPGLGLRLIYFSYDVKMKEKGDIPEGYSVSREKKERFSLILESASTNQTSMYLCAGSFLAGTDTQYFGPGTRLTVL.

The DNA for the CDR3 is TGTGCCAGCAGCCCTATTGCAACTAATGAAAAACTGTTTTTT. Its translation: CASSPIATNEKLFF. The rearrangement links TRBV5-6 to TRBJ1-4, with D uncertain. Germline CDR1 and CDR2: SGHDT and YYEEEE. The CDR3 totals 14 residues. V gave up 4 bases and J gave up 0 bases, with 7 bases separating them.

There are many counts of this clonotype. V is TRBV29-1 and J is TRBJ1-1; TRBD1 matches at 7 bases. The ends lost 1 base at V and 7 bases at J; junction bases unmatched: 15. In germline, CDR1 is SQVTM, CDR2 ANQGSEA. CDR3 length equals 16 residues. For the CDR3, the DNA is TGCAGCGTTGAAGCCCGGACAGGCCCAATTAGATTTGAAGCTTTCTTT. This gives the protein CSVEARTGPIRFEAFF. Full variable domain (rest looked up from reference TRBV29-1 and TRBJ1-1): SAVISQKPSRDICQRGTSLTIQCQVDSQVTMMFWYRQQPGQSLTLIATANQGSEATYESGFVIDKFPISRPNLTFSTLTVSNMSPEDSSIYLCSVEARTGPIRFEAFFGQGTRLTVV.

The V and J genes are TRBV11-3 and TRBJ2-2; 9 bases fit TRBD1. The V segment lost 3 bases and the J segment 3 bases; nucleotides outside the gene matches: 5. The CDR3 runs 16 residues. Germline V gene data show CDR1 as SGHNT and CDR2 as YENEEA. This chain's CDR3 is CASSFDRGGDTGELFF. The CDR3 DNA reads as TGTGCCAGCAGCTTTGACAGGGGGGGGGACACCGGGGAGCTGTTTTTT.

The sample holds many counts of this clonotype. The chain uses TRBV20-1 and TRBJ2-3, with D perhaps TRBD1 (5 bases). V lost 4 bases to trimming and J lost 5 bases, with 10 bases between them. Germline values: CDR1 DFQATT, CDR2 SNEGSKA (reference sequence). CDR3 length: 12 residues. CDR3 bases: TGCAGTGCTATCAGGGCCCAAGATACGCAGTATTTT. Translated, it gives CSAIRAQDTQYF.

V is TRBV27 and J is TRBJ2-5; D perhaps matches TRBD1 (6 bases). Germline V lookup: CDR1 MNHEY, CDR2 SMNVEV (reference sequence). The CDR3 is made up of 14 amino acids. V gave up 3 bases and J gave up 2 bases, with 10 bases separating them. The chain's CDR3 is CASSFRQGQETQYF. The CDR3 DNA is TGTGCCAGCAGTTTCAGGCAGGGGCAAGAGACCCAGTACTTC.

This clonotype showed up many times. This rearrangement joins TRBV5-6 to TRBJ1-2; D is unresolved. The CDR3 sequence is 11 residues long. The V end lost 3 bases, the J end lost 6 bases, and 6 bases lay between the germline ends. Germline V gene data show CDR1 as SGHDT and CDR2 as YYEEEE. The chain's CDR3 is CASSYYDGYTF. In DNA form, the CDR3 reads TGTGCCAGCAGCTATTATGATGGCTACACCTTC.

This clonotype was seen ten or more times. This chain uses TRBV12-3 or TRBV12-4 with TRBJ1-4; unclear D gene. Between the trimmed V and J ends, which lost 6 bases and 4 bases, there was a span of 15 bases. The CDR3 runs to 15 residues. Here the CDR3 DNA reads TGTGCCAGCAGGGACTTATCAGCCCATAATGAAAAACTGTTTTTT. It translates to CASRDLSAHNEKLFF.

This clonotype came up many times. The rearrangement links TRBV11-2 to TRBJ1-6, with TRBD1 as a possible D gene (6 bases). CDR1 is SGHAT, CDR2 FQNNGV, per germline. V lost 3 bases to trimming and J lost 8 bases, with 11 bases between them. The CDR3 is made up of 14 amino acids. The CDR3 loop reads CASSFTGRDSPLHF. The CDR3 nucleotides are TGTGCCAGCAGCTTTACAGGGAGGGATTCACCCCTCCACTTT.

This clonotype came up many times. The chain carries TRBV28 and TRBJ1-5; D remains unclear. This CDR3 spans 11 amino acids. CDR1 is MDHEN and CDR2 is SYDVKM in the germline V gene. Trimming took 4 bases from V and 5 from J, leaving 3 bases between them. The CDR3 DNA is TGTGCCAGCAGTTCGTATCAGCCCCAGCATTTT. It translates to CASSSYQPQHF.